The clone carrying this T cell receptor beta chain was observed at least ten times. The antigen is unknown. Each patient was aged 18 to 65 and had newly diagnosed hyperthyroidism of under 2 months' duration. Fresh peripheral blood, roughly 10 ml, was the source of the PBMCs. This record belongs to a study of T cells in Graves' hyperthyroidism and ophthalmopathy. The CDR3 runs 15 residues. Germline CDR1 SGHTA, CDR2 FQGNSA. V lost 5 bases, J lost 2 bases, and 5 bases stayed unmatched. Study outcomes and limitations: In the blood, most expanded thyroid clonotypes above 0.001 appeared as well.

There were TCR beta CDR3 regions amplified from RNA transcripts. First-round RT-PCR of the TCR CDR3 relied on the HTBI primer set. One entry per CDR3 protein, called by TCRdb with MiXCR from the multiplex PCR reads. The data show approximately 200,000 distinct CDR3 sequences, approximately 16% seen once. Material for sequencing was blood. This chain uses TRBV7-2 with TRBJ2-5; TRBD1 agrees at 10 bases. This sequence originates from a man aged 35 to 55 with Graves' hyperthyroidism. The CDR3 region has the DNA TGTGCCAGCAGCCCGGGACAGGGGCTTCAAGAGACCCAGTACTTC. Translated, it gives CASSPGQGLQETQYF.